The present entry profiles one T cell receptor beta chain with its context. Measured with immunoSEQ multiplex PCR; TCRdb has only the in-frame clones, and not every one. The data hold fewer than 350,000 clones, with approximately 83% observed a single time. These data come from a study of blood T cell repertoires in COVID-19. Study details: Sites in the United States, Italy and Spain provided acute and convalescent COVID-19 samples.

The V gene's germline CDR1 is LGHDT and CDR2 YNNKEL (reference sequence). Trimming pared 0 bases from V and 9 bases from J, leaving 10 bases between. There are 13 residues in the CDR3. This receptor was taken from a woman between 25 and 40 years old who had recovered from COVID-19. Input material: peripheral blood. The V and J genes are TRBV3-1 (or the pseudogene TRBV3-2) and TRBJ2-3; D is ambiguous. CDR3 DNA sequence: TGTGCCAGCAGCCAAGATACAGTGACCACGCAGTATTTT. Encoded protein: CASSQDTVTTQYF.